The entry below describes one T cell receptor beta chain. Its antigen has not been determined. No base quality values were provided; no much bigger clone lies one nucleotide off. This entry is derived from a study of T cell repertoires in cytomegalovirus infection (dated by TCRdb to between 2018 and 2021). About the study as a whole: The peptide stimulations were aimed at well-studied HLA-B-restricted epitopes as well as recently identified HLA-C-restricted CMV epitopes, whose presentation resists viral immunomodulation. Donor HLA type was relevant to the analysis, as public TCR beta signatures indicated carriage of CMV infection together with the matching HLA type. Study-level results and caveats: In both this cohort and an independent approximately 350-donor cohort, the cumulative frequency of public TCR beta family members distinguished carriers of CMV infection plus the relevant HLA type. In the ex vivo response, HLA-C-restricted CMV-specific TCR beta clonotypes were dominant, and in two of eight donors the single most frequent clonotype came from this HLA-C-restricted group.

V is cut by 7 bases and J by 0 bases, and the space between the germline ends is 16 bases. The CDR3 holds 17 amino acids from the cysteine to the phenylalanine. Solely the CDR3 DNA is kept, with 51 bases framed from the first base. The germline V gene encodes CDR1 SGHVS and CDR2 FQNEAQ. For sequencing, an Illumina HiSeq 1500 was employed. TCRdb ran its own pipeline on the public reads, namely fastp trimming at Q25 and MiXCR clone calling, and kept in-frame beta chains. Records with the same CDR3 protein are collapsed into one entry carrying the most frequent genes and DNA. The sample table records about 110,000 distinct CDR3 sequences; around 31% of these occur just once. About 81% of the sample rests with the top ten. The treatment or condition label for this specimen denotes: in vitro stimulation with specific CMV peptide epitopes to enrich CMV-specific T cells.

The rearranged segments are TRBV7-8 and TRBJ1-6; the D gene cannot be resolved reliably. The sequence was obtained from a human donor in good health (CMV status not recorded). Some clones in this sample may be carry-over from other donors' samples. Material: CD8+ T cells from cultured PBMCs, obtained from culture after CMV antigen stimulation. The CDR3 protein sequence reads: CASTAGIPLSYNSPLHF. The base sequence is TGTGCCAGCACCGCGGGGATCCCCCTCTCCTATAATTCACCCCTCCACTTT.